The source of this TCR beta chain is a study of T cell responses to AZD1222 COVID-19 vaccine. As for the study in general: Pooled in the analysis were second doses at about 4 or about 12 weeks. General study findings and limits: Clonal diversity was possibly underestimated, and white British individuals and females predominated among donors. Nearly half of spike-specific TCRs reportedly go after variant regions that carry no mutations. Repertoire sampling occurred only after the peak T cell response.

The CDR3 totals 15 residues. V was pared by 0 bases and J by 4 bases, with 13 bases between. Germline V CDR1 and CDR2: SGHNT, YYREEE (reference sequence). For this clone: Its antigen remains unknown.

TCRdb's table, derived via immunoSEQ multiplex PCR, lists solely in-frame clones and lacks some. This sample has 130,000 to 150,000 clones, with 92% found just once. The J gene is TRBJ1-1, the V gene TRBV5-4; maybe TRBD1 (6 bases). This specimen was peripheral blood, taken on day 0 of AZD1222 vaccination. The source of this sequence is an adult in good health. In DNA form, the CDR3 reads TGTGCCAGCAGCTTGGCTCCCGGACAGAGCACTGAAGCTTTCTTT. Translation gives CASSLAPGQSTEAFF.